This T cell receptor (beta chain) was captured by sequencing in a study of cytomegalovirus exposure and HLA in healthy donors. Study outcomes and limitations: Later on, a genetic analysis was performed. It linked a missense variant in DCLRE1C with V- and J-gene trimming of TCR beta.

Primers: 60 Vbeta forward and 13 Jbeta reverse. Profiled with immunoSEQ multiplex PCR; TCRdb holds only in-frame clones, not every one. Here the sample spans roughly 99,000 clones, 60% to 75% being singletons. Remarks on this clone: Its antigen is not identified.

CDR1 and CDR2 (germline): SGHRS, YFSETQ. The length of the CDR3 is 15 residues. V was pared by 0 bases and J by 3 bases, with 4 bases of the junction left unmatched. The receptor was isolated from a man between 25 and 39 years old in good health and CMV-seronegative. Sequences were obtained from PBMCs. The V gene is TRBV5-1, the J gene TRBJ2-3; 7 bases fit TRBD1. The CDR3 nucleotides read TGCGCCAGCAGCTTGGAAGGACAGGCGACAGATACGCAGTATTTT. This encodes CASSLEGQATDTQYF.